The 12 T cell receptor beta chains below all came from one sample that was sequenced in a study of T cell repertoires in cytomegalovirus infection. TCRdb ran MiXCR on the reads and lists one entry per CDR3 protein. Of 150,000 to 200,000 distinct CDR3 sequences in the sample, about a sixth were seen once. Sequencing was carried out using CD8+ T cells from PBMCs. Every receptor here comes from a human donor in good health (CMV status not recorded). Some clones in this sample may be carry-over from other donors' samples.

This sequence joins TRBV30 and TRBJ2-1; no clear D gene. The CDR3 length is 12 residues. The germline CDR1 and CDR2 sequences are GTSNPN and SVGIG (reference sequence). The V end lost 1 base, the J end lost 4 bases, and 5 bases lay between the germline ends. This CDR3 is CAWSDGYNEQFF. As DNA, the CDR3 is TGTGCCTGGAGTGACGGATACAATGAGCAGTTCTTC.

This chain connects TRBV6-2 or TRBV6-3 to TRBJ2-2; maybe TRBD2 (7 bases). Looked up from germline, CDR1 is MNHEY and CDR2 is SVGEGT. This CDR3 has 15 amino acids. V lost 8 bases and J 4 bases, leaving 17 bases between the germline ends. CDR3: CASLSGGQGTGELFF. CDR3 nucleotides: TGTGCCAGCCTCTCCGGGGGGCAAGGCACCGGGGAGCTGTTTTTT.

This clonotype was observed a few times. This rearrangement joins TRBV25-1 to TRBJ2-4, with D perhaps assigned TRBD1 or TRBD2 (5 bases each). This CDR3 has 19 residues. V was cut by 5 bases and J by 0 bases, with 23 bases left in between. The germline CDR1 and CDR2 sequences are MGHDK and SYGVNS. The CDR3 nucleotides are TGTGCCAGCAGTTCCCGTCCCGGGACGGAGAACTTAGCCAAAAACATTCAGTACTTC. This encodes CASSSRPGTENLAKNIQYF.

This clonotype was counted a few times. The rearrangement uses TRBV7-2 and TRBJ2-1, with D hard to call. V was cut by 4 bases and J by 10 bases, with 20 bases left in between. Germline CDR1 and CDR2: SGHTA and FQGNSA. This CDR3 is 15 amino acids long. The chain's CDR3 is CASSSLTKGWVEQFF. The CDR3 DNA reads as TGTGCCAGCAGCTCCCTGACAAAGGGTTGGGTCGAGCAGTTCTTC.

This clonotype was observed a few times. The rearrangement uses TRBV7-9 and TRBJ2-7, with 8 bases identical to TRBD1. Per germline, CDR1 SEHNR and CDR2 FQNEAQ (reference sequence). The CDR3 has 14 residues. V gave up 5 bases and J gave up 6 bases; unmatched junction bases: 9. The DNA of the CDR3 is TGTGCCAGCAGCCCTACCTCAGGGGGCTTCGAGCAGTACTTC. Amino acid sequence: CASSPTSGGFEQYF.

For this clonotype: A junction end diverges from the germline sequence, so it may reflect a read error. CDR3 DNA sequence: TGTGCCAGCAGCATAAAACCTCTAGCCGATGAGCAGTTCTTC. Protein product: CASSIKPLADEQFF. This chain links TRBV4-1 with TRBJ2-1, with a tentative D call TRBD2 (5 bases). Per germline, CDR1 MGHRA and CDR2 YSYEKL. The CDR3 totals 14 residues.

J is TRBJ1-1 and V is TRBV4-2; D is unclear. Germline V gene sequence: CDR1 LGHNA, CDR2 YNFKEQ. V lost 0 bases to trimming and J lost 6 bases, with 11 bases between them. This CDR3 region has 14 residues. CDR3 DNA: TGTGCCAGCAGCCAAGATGAGAGGTTCCCTGAAGCTTTCTTT. This encodes CASSQDERFPEAFF.

The chain combines TRBV6-5 with TRBJ2-1; no clear D gene. The CDR3 is 13 amino acids. Germline V lookup: CDR1 MNHEY, CDR2 SVGAGI. Trimming cost V 0 bases and J 9 bases, with 9 bases left between them. The DNA of the CDR3 is TGTGCCAGCAGTTACTCGAGTAGCAGTGAGCAGTTCTTC. It yields the protein CASSYSSSSEQFF.

The chain recombines TRBV5-1 with TRBJ1-2; a possible D gene is TRBD1 (5 bases). Germline-derived CDR1 and CDR2 are SGHRS and YFSETQ. The CDR3 runs to 15 residues. The V end lost 4 bases, the J end lost 7 bases, and 20 bases lay between the germline ends. The CDR3 DNA follows: TGCGCCAGCAGCGACCAAACCTTGGGGGAGCGTGGCTACACCTTC. This encodes CASSDQTLGERGYTF.

The rearrangement uses TRBV29-1 and TRBJ2-6; a possible D gene is TRBD2 (5 bases). Germline V CDR1 and CDR2: SQVTM, ANQGSEA. This CDR3 region has 16 residues. V lost 7 bases, J lost 0 bases, and 16 bases lay in between. This CDR3 is CSAFGLPGSGANVLTF. The CDR3 DNA sequence: TGCAGCGCCTTCGGACTGCCGGGCTCTGGGGCCAACGTCCTGACTTTC.

The chain uses TRBV7-9 and TRBJ1-5; 10 bases are shared with TRBD1. Germline V CDR1 and CDR2: SEHNR, FQNEAQ (reference sequence). The V gene end was trimmed by 3 bases and the J gene end by 4 bases; junction bases not matched to a gene: 15. The CDR3 contains 19 residues. CDR3 in amino acids: CASSFVEFRDRGSNQPQHF. CDR3 in DNA: TGTGCCAGCAGCTTTGTAGAGTTCCGGGACAGGGGATCTAATCAGCCCCAGCATTTT.

The V and J genes are TRBV28 and TRBJ2-1, with 10 bases fitting TRBD2. J was trimmed by 3 bases and V by 3 bases; bases with no gene match: 8. The CDR3 loop spans 17 amino acids. Germline V gene sequence: CDR1 MDHEN, CDR2 SYDVKM. The CDR3 DNA is TGTGCCAGCAGTTTCGCCCCCCTAGCGGGGGACTACAATGAGCAGTTCTTC. Translation: CASSFAPLAGDYNEQFF.